This T cell receptor beta chain was captured by sequencing in a study of neurological immune-mediated disorders (dated by TCRdb to about 2019). Regarding the research as a whole: Of the roughly 34 multiple sclerosis patients, around 31 had relapsing-remitting MS and 3 had secondary progressive MS. Peripheral blood TCR-beta repertoires from HTLV-I-associated myelopathy (HAM/TSP) patients, multiple sclerosis patients and healthy controls were compared by UMI-based sequencing. Alongside PBMC samples, the set of 106 TCR-beta libraries contained longitudinal samples, technical triplicates, and paired CD4+ and CD8+ T-cell subsets that had been sorted. The cohort included approximately 70 subjects: approximately 14 with HAM/TSP, about 35 with multiple sclerosis, and some 20 healthy controls.

General findings and caveats noted by the study authors: Phylogenetic analysis grouped repertoires from 18 of 34 MS patients into a cluster of related CDR3 sequences, suggesting a possible repertoire-level signature. No clinical or MRI features were associated with the MS cluster, and the authors said that larger cohorts are needed. TCR clonal expansion was greatest in HAM/TSP patients and smallest in MS patients, who ranked below even healthy controls. Across subjects, expanded clones never shared an identical CDR3 amino acid sequence, which suggests that the TCR-beta repertoires in every group were private.

Libraries from unsorted PBMCs were made from 2 million PBMCs kept in RNAlater at -80 degrees C until RNA extraction. The multiple sclerosis patients were enrolled in a US clinical protocol that evaluated disease progression with magnetic resonance imaging. Peripheral blood was subjected to Ficoll-Hypaque density gradient centrifugation to isolate PBMCs, which were then cryopreserved in liquid nitrogen. In this sample, this clonotype turned up many times. No cognate antigen has been identified for it. No clone much larger than this one lies a single base away; base qualities are absent. cDNA was synthesized by template-switch 5'RACE using a primer with a 10-nucleotide random unique molecular identifier that tagged each TCR transcript. Every sequencing run covered 15-18 subjects and yielded more than 170 million TCR-beta sequences. The RNeasy kit was used to extract total RNA. The KAPA Real-time Library Amplification kit was used to amplify TCR-beta VDJ regions with primers for the TCR constant region and the 5'RACE anchor. A first PCR added sample indexes and Illumina adaptors, and a second PCR then raised library yield. After purification with Ampure beads, the TCR product of roughly 650 bp was size-selected on a 2% E-gel SizeSelection system. Before pooling, library quality was checked on a Bioanalyzer, concentration was measured with Qubit, and libraries were quantified with the Kapa Library Quantification kit. Libraries were sequenced paired-end 2 x 150 bp on an Illumina HiSeq 2500. To increase sequence diversity, about 24-32% phiX was spiked into each library pool. On the study's bioinformatics: The UMI-based MiGEC pipeline processed quality-filtered reads and removed over 90% of raw TCR sequences during error correction. IMGT germline references were used for alignment of VDJ genes, and clonotypes were defined by a unique CDR3 amino acid sequence together with V-J genes. Clonal expansion, Shannon diversity and CDR3 relatedness were evaluated with VDJtools (CalcPairwiseDistances, ClusterSamples), while phylogenetic trees were built in CLCbio workbench. Expanded clones were defined as having at least 8 unique UMIs, based on coefficient-of-variation modelling across technical triplicates. TCRdb passed the public sequencing reads through fastp at Q25 and MiXCR, retaining productive beta sequences. Rows matching on CDR3 protein sequence are summarized as one entry with the most common DNA and genes. TCRdb, not the authors, supplied the V and J calls. The sample includes under 80,000 distinct CDR3 sequences, with 4% to 6% observed a single time. Of the sample, about 2.6% falls within the top ten clones.

The CDR3 runs 14 amino acids, cysteine and phenylalanine included. Of the read, only the CDR3 DNA is kept; its 42 bases are in frame from base 1. Via the germline V gene, CDR1 is SGHRS and CDR2 YFSETQ. V gives up 6 bases and J gives up 9 bases, and the segment between their germline ends measures 19 bases. Sequenced input: PBMCs. The chain employs TRBV5-1 and TRBJ2-1, with a tentative D call of TRBD1 or TRBD2, each matching 5 bases. The receptor's source is a woman aged 25 to 45 with multiple sclerosis. For the CDR3, the sequence is CASTLKDMSGEQFF. The sequenced DNA is TGCGCCAGCACCCTAAAGGACATGAGCGGTGAGCAGTTCTTC.